In this sample, the clone carrying this T cell receptor beta chain turned up many times. The antigen remains undetermined. This sample was included in a study of human T cells and chemical hapten exposure. General study findings and limits: A positive correlation with patch test score was found for PT1 expanded TCR counts.

The CDR3 length is 14 residues. V trimming: 4 bases; J trimming: 6 bases; junction bases outside the gene matches: 7. The germline CDR1 and CDR2 sequences are MNHEY and SVGEGT. Sample time point: patch test 2, 6 weeks after DPC sensitization. Documented treatment: therapeutic diphenylcyclopropenone sensitization with weekly scalp DPC. Every donor had alopecia and was 18 to 70 years old; all were suitable for DPC. Total RNA was isolated from whole blood that had not been fractionated. Each CDR3 protein is one row after TCRdb ran MiXCR on the RACE reads. The table includes about 380,000 distinct CDR3 sequences, just under 6.5% detected once.

This clonotype was obtained from a young woman with alopecia areata. Some clones in this sample may be carry-over from other donors' samples. The sequenced sample was whole blood, obtained in connection with sensitization to the hapten diphenylcyclopropenone (DPC). The rearrangement joins TRBV6-2 or TRBV6-3 to TRBJ1-2; the match to TRBD1 covers 8 bases. The CDR3 reads CASSSGGQADGYTF. DNA for the CDR3: TGTGCCAGCAGTTCCGGGGGACAGGCTGATGGCTACACCTTC.